This T cell receptor beta chain emerged from a study of early T cells in non-severe SARS-CoV-2 infection. The wider study: Sequenced bulk RNA came from whole blood that was unsorted, and chains were unpaired.

Tagging with unique molecular identifiers was applied to individual cDNA molecules. TCRdb used MiXCR to reprocess the 5' RACE reads, holding one entry per CDR3 protein. The sample records some 50,000 distinct CDR3 sequences, 5.6% being singletons. This clonotype came up many times. The antigen is undetermined. Study-level results: The matching step, a VDJdb search, favored anti-spike CD8 responses and missed private and CD4 specificities.

The V end lost 0 bases, the J end lost 5 bases, and 10 bases lay between the germline ends. Germline loops: CDR1 DFQATT, CDR2 SNEGSKA (reference sequence). The CDR3 consists of 14 residues. The receptor was isolated from an adult who was a healthcare worker with PCR-confirmed SARS-CoV-2 infection or an uninfected control (not recorded which). The chain uses TRBV20-1 and TRBJ2-2; no clear D gene. Specimen: whole blood. In DNA form, the CDR3 reads TGCAGTGCTAGAGATGTCACCAGGACCGGGGAGCTGTTTTTT. It yields the protein CSARDVTRTGELFF.